This is a list of T cell receptor beta chains from one sample in a study of control samples from healthy donors and cancer patients. The protocol was immunoSEQ multiplex PCR, while the TCRdb copy is restricted to in-frame clones and leaves out a portion. The sample yields about 140,000 clones, approximately 94% seen once. The sample consisted of blood. The source of these receptors is a man aged 40-49 years in good health. Both conserved end residues are part of each CDR3. A D gene is named only where the DNA matches it firmly. Some rows mark clone size as missing; the rest say once, few, many or name a class of expanded clone.

clone_size j_call d_call v_call cdr3_nt cdr3_aa
. TRBJ2-2 TRBD1 TRBV10-3 TGTGCCATCAGTGAGGGGGACAGGGCCACCGGGGAGCTGTTTTTT CAISEGDRATGELFF
. TRBJ1-3 . TRBV6-5 TGTGCCAGCAGTAAGAACTCTGGAAACACCATATATTTT CASSKNSGNTIYF
. TRBJ1-2 TRBD1 TRBV6-5 TGTGCCAGCAGACTGAACAATGACAGGGAATATGGCTACACCTTC CASRLNNDREYGYTF
. TRBJ2-7 . TRBV5-6 TGTGCCAGCAGCTCGGATATCACCTACGAGCAGTACTTC CASSSDITYEQYF
. TRBJ2-5 . TRBV9 TGTGCCAGCAGCTTCAGAAGGGGGACCTTGGGAGAGACCCAGTACTTC CASSFRRGTLGETQYF
once TRBJ1-2 TRBD1 TRBV11-2 TGTGCCAGCAGCTCAGGGGGCAAGGGCTATGGCTACACCTTC CASSSGGKGYGYTF
once TRBJ2-3 TRBD1 TRBV7-2 TGTGCCAGCAGCCTGAGGACAGGGGGATTAGATACGCAGTATTTT CASSLRTGGLDTQYF
once TRBJ2-7 TRBD1 TRBV3-1/TRBV3-2 TGTGCCAGCAGCCAAGAGTGGGCAGGGGGCGCCGAGCAGTACTTC CASSQEWAGGAEQYF
. TRBJ1-4 . TRBV2 TGTGCCAGCAGCCTCGGTCAGCCCCCGGGGAATGAAAAACTGTTTTTT CASSLGQPPGNEKLFF
few TRBJ2-6 TRBD1 TRBV7-6 TGTGCCAGCAGCCCAAAGCAGGGGGCTGGGGCCAACGTCCTGACTTTC CASSPKQGAGANVLTF
once TRBJ1-6 . TRBV9 TGTGCCAGCTCCCCTGGGTCGGGGGCTGGTAATTCACCCCTCCACTTT CASSPGSGAGNSPLHF
. TRBJ1-1 . TRBV19 TGTGCCAGTACCGAGACAGCCGTGGGGAACACTGAAGCTTTCTTT CASTETAVGNTEAFF
. TRBJ2-3 . TRBV11-2 TGTGCCAGCAGCTTAAAGGACGTACCAACTATCACAGATACGCAGTATTTT CASSLKDVPTITDTQYF
. TRBJ2-2 . TRBV7-9 TGTGCCAGCAGCTTAAGGTTAAATAGGCTATCCACCGGGGAGCTGTTTTTT CASSLRLNRLSTGELFF
. TRBJ2-7 . TRBV18 TGTGCCAGCTCATCAATGACAGTAGGCTTTCCCTACGAGCAGTACTTC CASSSMTVGFPYEQYF
. TRBJ1-1 . TRBV28 TGTGCCAGCAGTCCTCAGAAGAACACTGAAGCTTTCTTT CASSPQKNTEAFF
. TRBJ2-1 . TRBV9 TGTGCCAGCAGCGTGGCCGGTACCAATGAGCAGTTCTTC CASSVAGTNEQFF
. TRBJ2-4 . TRBV4-3 TGCGCCAGCAGCCAAGGGTGGGTCCCAAACATTCAGTACTTC CASSQGWVPNIQYF
. TRBJ2-2 . TRBV6-5 TGTGCCAGCACCTATACTGACGGTTACACCGGGGAGCTGTTTTTT CASTYTDGYTGELFF
. TRBJ1-1 TRBD1 TRBV7-9 TGTGCCAGCAGTTCAACAGGGGGCTCCATGAACACTGAAGCTTTCTTT CASSSTGGSMNTEAFF
. TRBJ1-2 . TRBV10-2 TGCGCCACCACCAAGGGATTCCGATATGGCTACACCTTC CATTKGFRYGYTF
. TRBJ2-3 . TRBV10-3 TGTGCCATCACCGGGGAAACAGATACGCAGTATTTT CAITGETDTQYF
. TRBJ1-2 . TRBV14 TGTGCCAGCAGCCCTGGACAGTCTGGCTACACCTTC CASSPGQSGYTF
. TRBJ1-6 . TRBV5-4 TGTGCCAGCAGCTTGGATTTGTTGGGGGATTCACCCCTCCACTTT CASSLDLLGDSPLHF
few TRBJ1-5 TRBD1 TRBV6-5 TGTGCCAGCAGTACGGGACAGGGGGGTCAGCCCCAGCATTTT CASSTGQGGQPQHF
. TRBJ2-2 TRBD1 TRBV10-1 TGCGCCAGCAGTGAGTCGACAGGGCTCCGGGGGGAGCTGTTTTTT CASSESTGLRGELFF
. TRBJ2-7 TRBD2 TRBV5-1 TGCGCCAGCAGCTTGGCCGTTAGCGGGAGCTCCTACGAGCAGTACTTC CASSLAVSGSSYEQYF
. TRBJ2-2 . TRBV6-5 TGTGCCACTGGACAGTCCACCGGGGAGCTGTTTTTT CATGQSTGELFF
. TRBJ1-2 . TRBV12-3/TRBV12-4 TGTGCCAGCAGTTTACAGGACTATGGCTACACCTTC CASSLQDYGYTF
. TRBJ2-1 . TRBV10-1 TGCTCCCGCCTGGGGCAGTTCTTC CSRLGQFF
. TRBJ2-3 . TRBV9 TGTGCCAGCAGCGTAGAAGGGACTTCAGCGATGGATACGCAGTATTTT CASSVEGTSAMDTQYF
. TRBJ2-7 . TRBV9 TGTGCCAGCAGCCAAGCCGGGGACTACGAGCAGTACTTC CASSQAGDYEQYF
. TRBJ1-2 TRBD1 TRBV6-6 TGTGCCAGCAGTCCGGGACAGGCAATCAACTATGGCTACACCTTC CASSPGQAINYGYTF
. TRBJ2-7 TRBD2 TRBV5-1 TGCGCCAGCAGATACGGGACTAGCGAGACCTACGAGCAGTACTTC CASRYGTSETYEQYF
. TRBJ2-2 . TRBV6-1 TGTGCCAGCAGTGAAGCGGCAGGACACGGGGAGCTGTTTTTT CASSEAAGHGELFF
. TRBJ1-1 . TRBV7-3 TGTGCCAGCAGCTTAATGGTGAACACTGAAGCTTTCTTT CASSLMVNTEAFF